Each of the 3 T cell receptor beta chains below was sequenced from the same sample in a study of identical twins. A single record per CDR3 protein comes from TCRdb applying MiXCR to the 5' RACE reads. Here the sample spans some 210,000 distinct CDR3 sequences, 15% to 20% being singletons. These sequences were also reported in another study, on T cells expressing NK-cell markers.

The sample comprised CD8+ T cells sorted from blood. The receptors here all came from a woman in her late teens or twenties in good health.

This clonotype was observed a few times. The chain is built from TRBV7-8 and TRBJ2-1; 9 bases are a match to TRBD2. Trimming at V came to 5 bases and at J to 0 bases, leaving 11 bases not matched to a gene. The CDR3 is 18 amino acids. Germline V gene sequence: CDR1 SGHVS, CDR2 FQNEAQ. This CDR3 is CASSRWSGGPSSYNEQFF. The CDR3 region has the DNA TGTGCCAGCAGCCGTTGGAGCGGGGGGCCCAGCTCCTACAATGAGCAGTTCTTC.

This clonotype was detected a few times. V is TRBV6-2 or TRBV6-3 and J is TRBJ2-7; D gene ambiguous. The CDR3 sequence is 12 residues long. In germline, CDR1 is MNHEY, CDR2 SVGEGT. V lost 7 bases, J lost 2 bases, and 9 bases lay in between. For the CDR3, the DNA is TGTGCCAGCACCGACGGACCCTACGAGCAGTACTTC. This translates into CASTDGPYEQYF.

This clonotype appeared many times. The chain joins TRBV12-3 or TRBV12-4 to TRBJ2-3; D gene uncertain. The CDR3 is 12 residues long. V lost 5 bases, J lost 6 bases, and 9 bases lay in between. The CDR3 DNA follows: TGTGCCAGCAGTGAAACGGCGGATACGCAGTATTTT. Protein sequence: CASSETADTQYF.